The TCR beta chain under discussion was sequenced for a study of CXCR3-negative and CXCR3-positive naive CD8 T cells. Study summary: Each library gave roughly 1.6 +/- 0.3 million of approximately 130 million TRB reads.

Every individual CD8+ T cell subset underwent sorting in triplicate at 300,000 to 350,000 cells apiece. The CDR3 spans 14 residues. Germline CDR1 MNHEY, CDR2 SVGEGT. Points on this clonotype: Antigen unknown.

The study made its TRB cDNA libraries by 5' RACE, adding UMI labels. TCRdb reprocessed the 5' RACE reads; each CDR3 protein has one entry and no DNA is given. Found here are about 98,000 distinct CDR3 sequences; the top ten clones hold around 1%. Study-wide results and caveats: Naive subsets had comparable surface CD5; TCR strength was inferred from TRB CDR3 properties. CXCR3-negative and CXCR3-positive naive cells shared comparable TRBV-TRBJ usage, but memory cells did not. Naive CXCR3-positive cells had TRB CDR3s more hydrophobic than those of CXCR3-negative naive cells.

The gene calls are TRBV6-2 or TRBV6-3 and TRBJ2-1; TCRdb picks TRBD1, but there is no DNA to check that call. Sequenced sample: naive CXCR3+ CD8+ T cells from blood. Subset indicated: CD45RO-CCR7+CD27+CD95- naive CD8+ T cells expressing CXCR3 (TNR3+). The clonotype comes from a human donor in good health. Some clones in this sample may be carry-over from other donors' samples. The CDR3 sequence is CASTGGSSYNEQFF.